This is a list of T cell receptor beta chains from one sample in a study of blood T cells in healthy people across ages. MiXCR was run by TCRdb on the 5' RACE reads, yielding one entry per CDR3 protein. The table includes under 1,000,000 distinct CDR3 sequences, 46% detected once. The sequencing sample was made of blood. All receptors derive from a man aged 80 or over in good health. Both conserved end residues are trimmed from each CDR3. Fields, in order: CDR3 protein, V gene, J gene, D gene. The D gene is left open where the match is weak.

cdr3_aa: ASSLGRTSVSSTQY
v_call: TRBV7-2
j_call: TRBJ2-5
d_call: TRBD2

cdr3_aa: ASSSQGRSYGYT
v_call: TRBV4-3
j_call: TRBJ1-2
d_call: TRBD1

cdr3_aa: ASTAGQGKYEQY
v_call: TRBV6-5
j_call: TRBJ2-7
d_call: TRBD1

cdr3_aa: ASSRDSHNSPLH
v_call: TRBV7-2
j_call: TRBJ1-6
d_call: TRBD1

cdr3_aa: ASSVNPYAEQY
v_call: TRBV7-3
j_call: .
d_call: .

cdr3_aa: ASAEDSSYNSPLH
v_call: TRBV28
j_call: TRBJ1-6
d_call: .

cdr3_aa: ASSPAQASGGKQF
v_call: TRBV7-2
j_call: TRBJ2-1
d_call: TRBD2

cdr3_aa: TSSGAGTGSYEQY
v_call: TRBV9
j_call: TRBJ2-7
d_call: TRBD1

cdr3_aa: ASSDPGTSLGSYNEQY
v_call: TRBV5-1
j_call: .
d_call: TRBD2

cdr3_aa: ASSLVRAGTYEQY
v_call: TRBV7-9
j_call: TRBJ2-7
d_call: .

cdr3_aa: ASSWDFTDTQY
v_call: TRBV7-6
j_call: TRBJ2-3
d_call: .

cdr3_aa: SSKGNEQF
v_call: TRBV20-1
j_call: TRBJ2-1
d_call: .

cdr3_aa: SGSIDYNEQF
v_call: TRBV29-1
j_call: TRBJ2-1
d_call: .

cdr3_aa: ASSLNLGGDPNEQF
v_call: TRBV7-3
j_call: TRBJ2-1
d_call: .

cdr3_aa: ATSRRAGNDYT
v_call: TRBV15
j_call: TRBJ1-2
d_call: .

cdr3_aa: ASSPRGPNEQY
v_call: TRBV4-1
j_call: TRBJ2-5
d_call: .

cdr3_aa: ASSLAMISRADTQY
v_call: TRBV3-1
j_call: TRBJ2-3
d_call: .

cdr3_aa: ASSSYSEGRNYGYT
v_call: TRBV28
j_call: TRBJ1-2
d_call: .

cdr3_aa: ASSLAAIYNEQF
v_call: TRBV11-3
j_call: TRBJ2-1
d_call: .